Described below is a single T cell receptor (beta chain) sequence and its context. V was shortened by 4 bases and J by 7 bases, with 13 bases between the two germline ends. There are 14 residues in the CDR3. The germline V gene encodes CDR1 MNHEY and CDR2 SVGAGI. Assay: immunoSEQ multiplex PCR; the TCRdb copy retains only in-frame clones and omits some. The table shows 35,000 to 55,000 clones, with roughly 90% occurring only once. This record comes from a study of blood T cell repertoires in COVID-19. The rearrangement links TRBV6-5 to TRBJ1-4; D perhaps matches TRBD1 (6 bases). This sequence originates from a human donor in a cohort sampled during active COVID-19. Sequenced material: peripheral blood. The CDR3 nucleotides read TGTGCCAGCAGTTCTGCAGGGGCGTCTGAAAAACTGTTTTTT. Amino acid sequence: CASSSAGASEKLFF.